This TCR beta chain was recorded in a study of beta chain features in type 1 diabetes. V gave up 4 bases and J gave up 2 bases; unmatched junction bases: 4. The CDR3 consists of 14 residues. Germline V CDR1 and CDR2: SGHNT, YYREEE (reference sequence). Study findings and constraints: Whether HLA type affects TCRB rearrangement stayed undetermined in the present work.

With regard to this clone: Its specificity is unknown.

The entirety of the isolated RNA underwent reverse transcription, so expressed TCRB transcripts were sequenced. Data came from immunoSEQ multiplex PCR; TCRdb stores just in-frame clones and leaves some out. The repertoire includes around 340,000 clones, about 20% of them detected once, and approximately 0.043% sits in the top ten. The gene calls are TRBV5-4 and TRBJ2-3; 7 nucleotides align to TRBD1. The origin of this receptor is a woman aged 18-29 years in good health. Material for sequencing was naive CD4+ T cells from blood. CDR3 sequence: CASSQGQFTDTQYF. As DNA, the CDR3 is TGTGCCAGCAGCCAGGGACAGTTCACAGATACGCAGTATTTT.